This TCR beta chain was recovered during a study of CD4 T cell repertoires in COVID-19. Method: immunoSEQ multiplex PCR; TCRdb's copy keeps in-frame clones and lacks some. The table records approximately 22,000 clones, roughly 91% of them present only once. Trimming shortened V by 1 base and J by 1 base, and 7 bases separated the two germline ends. The CDR3 covers 14 residues. CDR1 is SEHNR and CDR2 is FQNEAQ in the germline V gene (reference sequence). These memory T cells were uncultured and sequenced directly after ex vivo isolation. This specimen was central memory CD4+ T cells from blood, taken before the COVID-19 pandemic. The chain is built from TRBV7-9 and TRBJ1-1, with TRBD1 as a possible D gene (5 bases). This sequence originates from a human donor who had COVID-19. The CDR3 here is CASSLVGGNTEAFF. Written as DNA, the CDR3 is TGTGCCAGCAGCTTAGTGGGGGGGAACACTGAAGCTTTCTTT.